The text below deals with one TCR beta chain. Antigen unknown. This entry comes from a study of a mutant IDH1 vaccine in newly diagnosed glioma. Study-wide background: Vaccines were first given 4-6 weeks after radiotherapy alone, or with temozolomide cycles.

General observations from the study: Vaccination elicited immune responses in 90% to 95% of patients.

This table comes from immunoSEQ multiplex PCR, and its TCRdb copy is limited to in-frame clones, with some not included. Of approximately 82,000 clones listed, 85% to 90% are singletons. Time point described: week 23, last vaccination. Topical imiquimod was applied with each vaccine dose, which held 300 ug of mutant IDH1 20-mer peptide. Diagnosis in the donors showed new WHO grade 3 or 4 astrocytomas that were IDH1-mutant and ATRX-lost. The specimen was PBMCs, collected from a glioma patient whose treatment included an IDH1 peptide vaccine. This sequence was found in a woman in her forties or fifties with glioma.

The CDR3 region is CATSREARGNEQFF. The CDR3 DNA follows: TGTGCCACCAGCAGAGAGGCTAGGGGAAATGAGCAGTTCTTC. The chain has TRBV15 and TRBJ2-1, with D perhaps matching TRBD1 (5 bases). Germline-derived CDR1 and CDR2 are LNHNV and YYDKDF (reference sequence). V was clipped by 0 bases and J by 7 bases, with 10 bases between them. The CDR3 contains 14 residues.